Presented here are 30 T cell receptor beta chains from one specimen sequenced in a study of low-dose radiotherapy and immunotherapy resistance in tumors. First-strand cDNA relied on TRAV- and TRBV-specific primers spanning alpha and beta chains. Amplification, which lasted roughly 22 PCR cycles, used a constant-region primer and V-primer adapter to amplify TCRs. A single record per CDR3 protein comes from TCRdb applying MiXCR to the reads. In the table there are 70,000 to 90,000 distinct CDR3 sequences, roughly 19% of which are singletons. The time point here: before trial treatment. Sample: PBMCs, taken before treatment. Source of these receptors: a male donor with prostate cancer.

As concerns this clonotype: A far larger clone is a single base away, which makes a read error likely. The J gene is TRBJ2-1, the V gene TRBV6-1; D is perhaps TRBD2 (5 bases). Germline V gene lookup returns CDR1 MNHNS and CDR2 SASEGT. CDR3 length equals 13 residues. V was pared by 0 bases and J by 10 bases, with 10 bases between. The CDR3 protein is CASSEARTYEQFF. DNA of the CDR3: TGTGCCAGCAGTGAAGCGAGGACTTACGAGCAGTTCTTC.

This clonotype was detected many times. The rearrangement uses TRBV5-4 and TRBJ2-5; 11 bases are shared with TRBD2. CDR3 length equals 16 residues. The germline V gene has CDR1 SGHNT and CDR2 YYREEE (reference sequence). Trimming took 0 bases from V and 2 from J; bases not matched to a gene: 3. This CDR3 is CASSLELAGGQETQYF. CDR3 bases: TGTGCCAGCAGCTTGGAGCTAGCGGGGGGACAAGAGACCCAGTACTTC.

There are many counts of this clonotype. Here the CDR3 reads CASSFPAGGGDTQYF. The DNA of the CDR3 is TGTGCCAGCAGCTTTCCAGCGGGGGGCGGTGATACGCAGTATTTT. This chain uses TRBV7-2 with TRBJ2-3, with 9 bases fitting TRBD2. V lost 3 bases, J lost 6 bases, and 7 bases stayed unmatched. Germline CDR1 and CDR2: SGHTA and FQGNSA. This CDR3 contains 15 residues.

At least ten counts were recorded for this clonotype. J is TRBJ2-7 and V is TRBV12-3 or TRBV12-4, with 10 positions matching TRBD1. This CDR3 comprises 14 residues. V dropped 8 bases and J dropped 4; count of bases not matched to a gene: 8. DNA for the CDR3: TGTGCCAGCCGAATGGGACAGGGGTTTTACGAGCAGTACTTC. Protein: CASRMGQGFYEQYF.

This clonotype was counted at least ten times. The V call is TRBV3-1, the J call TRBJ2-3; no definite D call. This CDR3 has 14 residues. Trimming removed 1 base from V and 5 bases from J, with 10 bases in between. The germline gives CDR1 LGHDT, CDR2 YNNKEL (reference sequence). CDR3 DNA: TGTGCCAGCAGCCAAGGACATTGGAAAGATACGCAGTATTTT. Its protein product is CASSQGHWKDTQYF.

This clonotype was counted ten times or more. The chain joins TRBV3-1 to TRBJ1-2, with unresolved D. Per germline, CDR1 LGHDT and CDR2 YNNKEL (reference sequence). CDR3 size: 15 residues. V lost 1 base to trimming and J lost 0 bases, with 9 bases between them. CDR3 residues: CASSQGVAANYGYTF. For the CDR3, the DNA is TGTGCCAGCAGCCAAGGGGTGGCAGCTAACTATGGCTACACCTTC.

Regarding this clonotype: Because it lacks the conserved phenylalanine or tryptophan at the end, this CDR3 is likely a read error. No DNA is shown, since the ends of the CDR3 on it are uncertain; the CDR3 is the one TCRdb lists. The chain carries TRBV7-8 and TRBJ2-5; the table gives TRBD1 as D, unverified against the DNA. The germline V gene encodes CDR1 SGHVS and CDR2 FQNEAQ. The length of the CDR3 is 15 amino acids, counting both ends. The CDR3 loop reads CASSLAGQPQETLYS.

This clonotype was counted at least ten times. The CDR3 protein is CASSQAQGAMNEKLFF. In DNA form, the CDR3 reads TGCGCCAGCAGCCAAGCTCAGGGGGCCATGAATGAAAAACTGTTTTTT. The V gene is TRBV4-1, the J gene TRBJ1-4; 8 bases are a match to TRBD1. There are 16 residues in the CDR3. From germline, CDR1 is MGHRA and CDR2 YSYEKL. Trimming took 1 base from V and 5 from J; bases not matched to a gene: 6.

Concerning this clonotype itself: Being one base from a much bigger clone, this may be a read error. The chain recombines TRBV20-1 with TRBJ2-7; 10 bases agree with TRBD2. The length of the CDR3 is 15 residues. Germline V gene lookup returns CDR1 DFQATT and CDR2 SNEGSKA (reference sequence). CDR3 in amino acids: CSTRGPSGGPYEQYF. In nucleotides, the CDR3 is TGCAGTACTAGAGGGCCTAGCGGGGGTCCCTACGAGCAGTACTTC.

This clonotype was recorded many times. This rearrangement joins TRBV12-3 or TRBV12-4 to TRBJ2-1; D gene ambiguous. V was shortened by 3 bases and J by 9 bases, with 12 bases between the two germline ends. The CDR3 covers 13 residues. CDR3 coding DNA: TGTGCCAGCAGTTTCGAGCCGGTATTTGAGCAGTTCTTC. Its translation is CASSFEPVFEQFF.

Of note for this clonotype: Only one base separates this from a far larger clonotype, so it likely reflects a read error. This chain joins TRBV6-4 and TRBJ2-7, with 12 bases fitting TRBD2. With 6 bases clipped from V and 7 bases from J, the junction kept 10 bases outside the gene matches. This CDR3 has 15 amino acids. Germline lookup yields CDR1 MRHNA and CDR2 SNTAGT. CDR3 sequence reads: CASRRASGGANEQYF. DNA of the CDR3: TGTGCCAGCAGGAGAGCTAGCGGGGGGGCTAATGAGCAGTACTTC.

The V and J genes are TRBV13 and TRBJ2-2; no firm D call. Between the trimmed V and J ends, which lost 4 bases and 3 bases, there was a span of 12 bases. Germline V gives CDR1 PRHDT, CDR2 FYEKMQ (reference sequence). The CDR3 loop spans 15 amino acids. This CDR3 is CASSSTPADTGELFF. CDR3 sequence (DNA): TGTGCCAGCAGCTCCACACCGGCCGACACCGGGGAGCTGTTTTTT.

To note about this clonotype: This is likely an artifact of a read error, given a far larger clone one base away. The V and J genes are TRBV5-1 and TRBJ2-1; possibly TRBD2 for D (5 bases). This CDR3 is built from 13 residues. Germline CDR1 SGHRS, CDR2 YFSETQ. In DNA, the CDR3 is TGTGCCAGCAGCCCCCGGAGGAGCAATGAGCAGTTCTTC. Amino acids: CASSPRRSNEQFF.

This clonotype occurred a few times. The DNA of the CDR3 is TGTGCCAGCAGCCCCTTCGGACAGGGGGAGAACATTCAGTACTTC. It translates to CASSPFGQGENIQYF. This chain uses TRBV5-4 with TRBJ2-4; TRBD1 matches 10 bases. CDR1 SGHNT and CDR2 YYREEE come from the germline V gene (reference sequence). J lost 7 bases, V lost 4 bases, and 8 bases had no gene match. There are 15 residues in the CDR3. Filled out from reference TRBV5-4 and TRBJ2-4, the complete variable domain reads ETGVTQSPTHLIKTRGQQVTLRCSSQSGHNTVSWYQQALGQGPQFIFQYYREEENGRGNFPPRFSGLQFPNYSSELNVNALELDDSALYLCASSPFGQGENIQYFGAGTRLSVL.

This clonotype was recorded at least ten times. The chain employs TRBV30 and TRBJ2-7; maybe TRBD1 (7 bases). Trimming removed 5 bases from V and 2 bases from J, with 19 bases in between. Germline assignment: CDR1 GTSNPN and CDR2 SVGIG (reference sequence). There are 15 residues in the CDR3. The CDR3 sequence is CAWHIGGQGAYEQYF. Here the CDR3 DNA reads TGTGCCTGGCACATCGGAGGGCAGGGGGCCTACGAGCAGTACTTC. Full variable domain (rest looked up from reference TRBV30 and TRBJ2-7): SQTIHQWPATLVQPVGSPLSLECTVEGTSNPNLYWYRQAAGRGLQLLFYSVGIGQISSEVPQNLSASRPQDRQFILSSKKLLLSDSGFYLCAWHIGGQGAYEQYFGPGTRLTVT.

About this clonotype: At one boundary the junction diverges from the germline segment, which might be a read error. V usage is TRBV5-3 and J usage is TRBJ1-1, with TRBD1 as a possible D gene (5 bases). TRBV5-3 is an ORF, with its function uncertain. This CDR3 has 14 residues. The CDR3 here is CASSSLAGDTEAFF. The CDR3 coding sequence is TGTGCCAGCAGCTCCCTGGCGGGGGACACTGAAGCTTTCTTT.

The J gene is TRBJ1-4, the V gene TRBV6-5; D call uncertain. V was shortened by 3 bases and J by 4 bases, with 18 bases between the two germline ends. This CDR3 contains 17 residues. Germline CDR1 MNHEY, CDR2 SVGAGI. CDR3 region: CASSYREIGRRNEKLFF. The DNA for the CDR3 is TGTGCCAGCAGTTATCGCGAAATTGGGCGTCGTAATGAAAAACTGTTTTTT.

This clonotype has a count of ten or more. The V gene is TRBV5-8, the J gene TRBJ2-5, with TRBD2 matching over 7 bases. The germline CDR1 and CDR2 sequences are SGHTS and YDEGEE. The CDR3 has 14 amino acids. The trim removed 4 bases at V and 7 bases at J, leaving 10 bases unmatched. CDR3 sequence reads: CASSPSGTTGTQYF. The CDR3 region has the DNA TGTGCCAGCAGCCCCTCGGGGACTACGGGGACCCAGTACTTC.

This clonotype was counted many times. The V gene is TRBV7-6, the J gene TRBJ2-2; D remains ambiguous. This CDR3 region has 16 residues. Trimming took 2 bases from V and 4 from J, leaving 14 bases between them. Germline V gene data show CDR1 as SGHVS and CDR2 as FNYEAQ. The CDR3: CASSLLSIPSTGELFF. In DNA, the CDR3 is TGTGCCAGCAGCTTACTATCCATCCCCAGCACCGGGGAGCTGTTTTTT.

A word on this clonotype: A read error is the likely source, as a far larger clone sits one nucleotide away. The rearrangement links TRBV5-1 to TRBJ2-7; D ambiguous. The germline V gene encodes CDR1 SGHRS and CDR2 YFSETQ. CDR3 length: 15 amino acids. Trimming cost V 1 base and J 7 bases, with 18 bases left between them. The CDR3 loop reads CASSLSLQTYNEQYF. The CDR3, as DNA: TGCGCCAGCAGCTTGTCTCTACAGACCTACAATGAGCAGTACTTC. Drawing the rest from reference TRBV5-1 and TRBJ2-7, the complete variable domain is KAGVTQTPRYLIKTRGQQVTLSCSPISGHRSVSWYQQTPGQGLQFLFEYFSETQRNKGNFPGRFSGRQFSNSRSEMNVSTLELGDSALYLCASSLSLQTYNEQYFGPGTRLTVT.

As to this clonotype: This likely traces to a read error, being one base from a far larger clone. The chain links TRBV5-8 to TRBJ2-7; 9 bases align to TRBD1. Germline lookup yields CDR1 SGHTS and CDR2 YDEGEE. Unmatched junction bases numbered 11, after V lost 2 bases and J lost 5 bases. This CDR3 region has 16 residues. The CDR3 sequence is CASSFGQGTGPNEQYF. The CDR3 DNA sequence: TGTGCCAGCAGCTTTGGCCAAGGGACAGGGCCCAACGAGCAGTACTTC.

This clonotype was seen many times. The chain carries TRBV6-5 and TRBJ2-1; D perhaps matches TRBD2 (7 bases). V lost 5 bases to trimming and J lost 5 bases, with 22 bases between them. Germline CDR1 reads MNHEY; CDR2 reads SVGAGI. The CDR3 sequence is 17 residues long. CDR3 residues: CASSDPMGGGLDNEQFF. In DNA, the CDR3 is TGTGCCAGCAGTGACCCGATGGGGGGGGGGCTGGACAATGAGCAGTTCTTC.

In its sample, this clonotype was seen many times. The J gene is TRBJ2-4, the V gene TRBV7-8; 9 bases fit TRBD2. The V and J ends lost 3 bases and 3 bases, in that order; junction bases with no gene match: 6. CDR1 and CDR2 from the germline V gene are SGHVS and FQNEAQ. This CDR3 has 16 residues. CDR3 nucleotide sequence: TGTGCCAGCAGCTTTTATAGCGGGGGAGACAAAAACATTCAGTACTTC. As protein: CASSFYSGGDKNIQYF.

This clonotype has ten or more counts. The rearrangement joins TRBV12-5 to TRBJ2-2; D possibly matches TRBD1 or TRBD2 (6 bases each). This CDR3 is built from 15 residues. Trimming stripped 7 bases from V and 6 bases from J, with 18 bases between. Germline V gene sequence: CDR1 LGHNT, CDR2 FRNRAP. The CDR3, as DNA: TGTGCTAGTGCCCCGGGGGCCTGGTCTCCCGGGGAGCTGTTTTTT. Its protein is CASAPGAWSPGELFF. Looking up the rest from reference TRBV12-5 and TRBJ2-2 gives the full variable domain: DARVTQTPRHKVTEMGQEVTMRCQPILGHNTVFWYRQTMMQGLELLAYFRNRAPLDDSGMPKDRFSAEMPDATLATLKIQPSEPRDSAVYFCASAPGAWSPGELFFGEGSRLTVL.

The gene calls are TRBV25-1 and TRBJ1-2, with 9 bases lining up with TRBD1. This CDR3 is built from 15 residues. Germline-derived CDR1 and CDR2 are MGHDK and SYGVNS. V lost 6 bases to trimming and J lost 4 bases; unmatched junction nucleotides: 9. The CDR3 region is CASRQTGGGSYGYTF. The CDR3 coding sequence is TGTGCCAGCAGACAGACAGGGGGAGGTTCCTATGGCTACACCTTC.

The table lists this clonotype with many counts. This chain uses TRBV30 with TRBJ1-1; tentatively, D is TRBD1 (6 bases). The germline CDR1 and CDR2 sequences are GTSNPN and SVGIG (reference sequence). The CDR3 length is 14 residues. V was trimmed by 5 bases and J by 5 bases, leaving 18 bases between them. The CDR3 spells CAWAASDRRTEAFF. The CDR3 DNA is TGTGCCTGGGCAGCTTCTGACAGGAGAACTGAAGCTTTCTTT.

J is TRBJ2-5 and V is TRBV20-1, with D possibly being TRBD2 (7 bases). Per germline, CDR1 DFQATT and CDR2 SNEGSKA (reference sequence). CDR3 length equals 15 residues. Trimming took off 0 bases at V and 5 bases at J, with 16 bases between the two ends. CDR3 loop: CSARDAPRGAETQYF. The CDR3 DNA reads TGCAGTGCTAGAGATGCTCCTCGGGGGGCGGAGACCCAGTACTTC.

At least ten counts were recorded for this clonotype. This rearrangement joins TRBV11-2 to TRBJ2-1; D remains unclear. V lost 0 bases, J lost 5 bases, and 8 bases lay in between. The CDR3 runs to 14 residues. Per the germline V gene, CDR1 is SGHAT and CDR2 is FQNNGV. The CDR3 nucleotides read TGTGCCAGCAGCTTAGATAAGCTCCACAATGAGCAGTTCTTC. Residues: CASSLDKLHNEQFF.

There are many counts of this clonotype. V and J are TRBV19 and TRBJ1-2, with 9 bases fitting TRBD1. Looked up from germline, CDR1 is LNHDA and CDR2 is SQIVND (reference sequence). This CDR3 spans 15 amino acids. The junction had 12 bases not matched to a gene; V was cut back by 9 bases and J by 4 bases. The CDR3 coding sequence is TGTGCCAGCATACTTAAAGGACAGGGGACCTATGGCTACACCTTC. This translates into CASILKGQGTYGYTF.

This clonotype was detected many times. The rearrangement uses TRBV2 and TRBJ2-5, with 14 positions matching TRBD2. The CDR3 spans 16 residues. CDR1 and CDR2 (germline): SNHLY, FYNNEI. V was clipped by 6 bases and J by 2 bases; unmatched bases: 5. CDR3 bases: TGTGCCAGCAGAGGGACTAGCGGGGGCCGGCAAGAGACCCAGTACTTC. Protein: CASRGTSGGRQETQYF.